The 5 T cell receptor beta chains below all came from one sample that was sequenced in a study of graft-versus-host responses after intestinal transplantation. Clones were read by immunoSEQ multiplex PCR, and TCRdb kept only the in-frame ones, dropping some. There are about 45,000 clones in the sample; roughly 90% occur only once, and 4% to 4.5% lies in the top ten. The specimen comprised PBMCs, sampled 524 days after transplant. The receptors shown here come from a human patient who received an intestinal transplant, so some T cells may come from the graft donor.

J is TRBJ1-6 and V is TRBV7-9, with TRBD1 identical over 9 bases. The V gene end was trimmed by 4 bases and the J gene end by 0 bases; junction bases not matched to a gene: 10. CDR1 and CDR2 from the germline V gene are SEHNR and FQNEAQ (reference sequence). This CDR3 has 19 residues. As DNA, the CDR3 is TGTGCCAGCAGCTCCTCCGGGACAGGGCTGAGCTCCTATAATTCACCCCTCCACTTT. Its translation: CASSSSGTGLSSYNSPLHF.

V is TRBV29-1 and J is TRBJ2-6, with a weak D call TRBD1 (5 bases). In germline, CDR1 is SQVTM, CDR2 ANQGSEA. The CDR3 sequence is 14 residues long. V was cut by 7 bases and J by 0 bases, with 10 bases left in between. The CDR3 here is CSALQGSGANVLTF. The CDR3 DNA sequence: TGCAGCGCCCTCCAGGGCTCTGGGGCCAACGTCCTGACTTTC.

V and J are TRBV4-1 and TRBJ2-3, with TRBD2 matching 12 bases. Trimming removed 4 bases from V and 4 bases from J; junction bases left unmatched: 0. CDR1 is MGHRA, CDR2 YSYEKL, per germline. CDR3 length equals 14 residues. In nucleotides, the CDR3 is TGCGCCAGCAGCCGACTAGCGGGAGCAGATACGCAGTATTTT. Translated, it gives CASSRLAGADTQYF.

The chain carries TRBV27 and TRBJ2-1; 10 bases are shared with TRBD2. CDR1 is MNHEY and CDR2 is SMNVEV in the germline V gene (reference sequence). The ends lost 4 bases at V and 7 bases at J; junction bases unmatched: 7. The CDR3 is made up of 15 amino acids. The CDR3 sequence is CASSYSGRAVNEQFF. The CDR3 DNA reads TGTGCCAGCAGTTACAGCGGGAGGGCCGTAAATGAGCAGTTCTTC.

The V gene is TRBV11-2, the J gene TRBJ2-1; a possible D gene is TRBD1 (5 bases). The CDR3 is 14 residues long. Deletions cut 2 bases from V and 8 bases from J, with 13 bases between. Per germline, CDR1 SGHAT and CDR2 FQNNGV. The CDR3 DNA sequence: TGTGCCAGCAGCTTAAATAACTGGGGCGATGAGCAGTTCTTC. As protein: CASSLNNWGDEQFF.